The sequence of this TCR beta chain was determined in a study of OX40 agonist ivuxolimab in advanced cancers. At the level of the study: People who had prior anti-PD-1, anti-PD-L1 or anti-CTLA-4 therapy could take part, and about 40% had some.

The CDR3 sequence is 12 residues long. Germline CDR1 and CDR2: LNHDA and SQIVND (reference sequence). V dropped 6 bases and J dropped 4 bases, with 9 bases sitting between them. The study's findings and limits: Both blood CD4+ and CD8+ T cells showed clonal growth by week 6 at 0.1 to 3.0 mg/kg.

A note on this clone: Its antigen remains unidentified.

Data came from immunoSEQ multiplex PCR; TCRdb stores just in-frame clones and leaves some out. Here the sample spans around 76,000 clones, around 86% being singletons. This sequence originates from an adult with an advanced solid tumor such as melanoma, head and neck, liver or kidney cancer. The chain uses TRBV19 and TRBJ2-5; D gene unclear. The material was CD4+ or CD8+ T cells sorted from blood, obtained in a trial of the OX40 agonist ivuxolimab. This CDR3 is CASSRLRETQYF. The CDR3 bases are TGTGCCAGTAGCCGTCTCCGAGAGACCCAGTACTTC.